The 32 T cell receptor beta chains reported below all come from one sample, sequenced in a study of Graves' ophthalmopathy and Graves' hyperthyroidism. Beta-chain TCR CDR3 regions were amplified from RNA transcripts. HTBI primers were employed in first-round RT-PCR, then a second-round multiplex PCR followed. TCRdb independently ran MiXCR on the multiplex PCR reads; one entry per CDR3 protein. The sample carries about 740,000 distinct CDR3 sequences, 35% to 50% recorded once. Sequenced: peripheral blood. The receptors were gathered from an adult man with Graves' ophthalmopathy.

This clonotype was seen repeatedly, ten times or more. The V gene is TRBV10-3, the J gene TRBJ1-4; D unresolved. The ends were cut back, 10 bases at V and 5 bases at J, with 11 bases in the middle. The germline V gene has CDR1 ENHRY and CDR2 SYGVKD. The CDR3 runs to 12 residues. CDR3 in DNA: TGTGCCAACTCTCGTAGCAATGAAAAACTGTTTTTT. Protein product: CANSRSNEKLFF.

This clonotype appeared a few times. In DNA form, the CDR3 reads TGTGCCAGTAGTACCTCACTAGCGGGGGGGCAACCCGGGGAGCTGTTTTTT. This gives the protein CASSTSLAGGQPGELFF. V and J are TRBV19 and TRBJ2-2, with TRBD2 matching 13 bases. V lost 4 bases, J lost 6 bases, and 8 bases stayed unmatched. The CDR3 spans 17 residues. CDR1 and CDR2 (germline): LNHDA, SQIVND (reference sequence).

The chain has TRBV3-1 and TRBJ1-2; D might be TRBD1 (6 bases). Between the trimmed V and J ends, which lost 1 base and 8 bases, there was a span of 11 bases. This CDR3 spans 13 amino acids. The V gene's germline CDR1 is LGHDT and CDR2 YNNKEL (reference sequence). This chain's CDR3 is CASSQVGRGGYTF. CDR3 DNA sequence: TGTGCCAGCAGCCAAGTCGGCAGGGGAGGCTACACCTTC.

V is TRBV7-9 and J is TRBJ2-6; 8 positions match TRBD1. Germline CDR1 reads SEHNR; CDR2 reads FQNEAQ (reference sequence). The CDR3 has 16 amino acids. Trimming took 5 bases from V and 2 from J; bases not matched to a gene: 5. The CDR3 sequence: CASSPEQGAGANVLTF. CDR3 DNA: TGTGCCAGCAGCCCCGAACAGGGGGCTGGGGCCAACGTCCTGACTTTC.

In the case of this clonotype: The junction does not match germline at one end; this may be a read error. V is TRBV7-9 and J is TRBJ1-2, with D possibly TRBD1 on 6 matching bases. The length of the CDR3 is 15 residues. Looked up from germline, CDR1 is SEHNR and CDR2 is FQNEAQ (reference sequence). The CDR3 spells CASSRRGGTDYGYTF. DNA for the CDR3: TGCGCCAGCAGCCGCAGAGGGGGGACGGACTATGGCTACACCTTC.

V is TRBV20-1 and J is TRBJ1-5; the D gene is possibly TRBD1 (5 bases). Trimming took off 6 bases at V and 1 base at J, with 19 bases between the two ends. The germline V gene has CDR1 DFQATT and CDR2 SNEGSKA (reference sequence). This CDR3 comprises 16 residues. The CDR3 spells CSAQSFGGLSNQPQHF. In DNA form, the CDR3 reads TGCAGTGCCCAGTCTTTCGGGGGATTGAGCAATCAGCCCCAGCATTTT.

A remark on this clonotype: The germline gene is not matched at one end of the junction; a read error may be the cause. The V call is TRBV4-1, the J call TRBJ1-6; perhaps TRBD1 as D (6 bases). Germline V lookup: CDR1 MGHRA, CDR2 YSYEKL. The CDR3 sequence is 14 residues long. The chain's CDR3 is CASSYQGSNPPLHF. Written as DNA, the CDR3 is TGCGCCAGCAGCTACCAGGGGAGTAATCCACCCCTCCACTTT.

This clonotype has only a few counts. The rearrangement uses TRBV7-9 and TRBJ2-2; D gene uncertain. Germline V lookup: CDR1 SEHNR, CDR2 FQNEAQ (reference sequence). This CDR3 has 13 residues. The ends were cut back, 3 bases at V and 7 bases at J, with 9 bases in the middle. In DNA form, the CDR3 reads TGTGCCAGCAGCTTGGTTCAGATCGGGGAGCTGTTTTTT. This sequence encodes CASSLVQIGELFF.

This clonotype was detected only once. The chain has TRBV25-1 and TRBJ2-2; 8 bases map to TRBD1. This CDR3 is 17 amino acids long. Germline V lookup: CDR1 MGHDK, CDR2 SYGVNS. The J segment lost 3 bases and the V segment lost 7 bases, leaving 13 bases of the junction unmatched. This chain's CDR3 is CASKTGVKRWDTGELFF. CDR3 DNA sequence: TGTGCCAGCAAGACAGGGGTCAAAAGGTGGGACACCGGGGAGCTGTTTTTT. Full variable domain (rest looked up from reference TRBV25-1 and TRBJ2-2): EADIYQTPRYLVIGTGKKITLECSQTMGHDKMYWYQQDPGMELHLIHYSYGVNSTEKGDLSSESTVSRIRTEHFPLTLESARPSHTSQYLCASKTGVKRWDTGELFFGEGSRLTVL.

This clonotype was detected only a few times. The gene calls are TRBV10-3 and TRBJ2-7, with 8 bases aligning to TRBD1. Germline assignment: CDR1 ENHRY and CDR2 SYGVKD. The CDR3 totals 14 residues. Losses at the gene ends were 6 bases for V and 6 bases for J; bases not matched to a gene: 10. CDR3 amino acids: CAISGTGNRVEQYF. CDR3 DNA sequence: TGTGCCATCAGCGGGACAGGAAATCGTGTCGAGCAGTACTTC.

This clonotype was observed many times. The chain combines TRBV7-9 with TRBJ2-7; D may be TRBD2 (6 bases). The CDR3 sequence is 14 residues long. Germline assignment: CDR1 SEHNR and CDR2 FQNEAQ (reference sequence). Deletions cut 0 bases from V and 7 bases from J, with 13 bases between. The CDR3 here is CASSLAPGRWEQYF. The CDR3, as DNA: TGTGCCAGCAGCTTAGCGCCCGGGAGATGGGAGCAGTACTTC.

V usage is TRBV20-1 and J usage is TRBJ2-7, with TRBD2 as a possible D gene (5 bases). This CDR3 comprises 15 residues. The germline V gene has CDR1 DFQATT and CDR2 SNEGSKA (reference sequence). The V end lost 5 bases, the J end lost 3 bases, and 20 bases lay between the germline ends. The CDR3 spells CSAPRGDILYYEQYF. In DNA, the CDR3 is TGCAGTGCTCCTCGGGGAGACATCCTATACTACGAGCAGTACTTC.

The chain links TRBV7-9 to TRBJ2-7; possible D gene TRBD1, 6 bases. From germline, CDR1 is SEHNR and CDR2 FQNEAQ (reference sequence). Trimming removed 5 bases from V and 2 bases from J, with 16 bases in between. The CDR3 runs to 15 residues. The CDR3 DNA reads as TGTGCCAGCAGCGCAGGACAGATTCCCCCCTACGAGCAGTACTTC. Its translation is CASSAGQIPPYEQYF.

This clonotype came up many times. The chain employs TRBV29-1 and TRBJ2-7; TRBD2 matches at 9 bases. Per germline, CDR1 SQVTM and CDR2 ANQGSEA. CDR3 size: 13 residues. J gave up 6 bases and V 4 bases, and 7 bases lay outside the gene matches. The CDR3, as DNA: TGCAGCGTTGTGGCGGGAGGGCGGGGCGAGCAGTACTTC. It codes for CSVVAGGRGEQYF.

The chain combines TRBV6-1 with TRBJ1-1, with D tentatively TRBD1 (5 bases). CDR3 size: 12 residues. Looked up from germline, CDR1 is MNHNS and CDR2 is SASEGT. V was trimmed by 7 bases and J by 8 bases, leaving 14 bases between them. The CDR3 loop is CASISGGREAFF. DNA for the CDR3: TGTGCCAGCATTTCTGGGGGGAGGGAAGCTTTCTTT.

This sequence joins TRBV7-8 and TRBJ2-7, with 7 bases aligning to TRBD2. The CDR3 runs 14 residues. The J segment lost 7 bases and the V segment lost 5 bases, leaving 11 bases of the junction unmatched. Germline CDR1 reads SGHVS; CDR2 reads FQNEAQ. The CDR3 loop reads CASSLEGGRREQYF. CDR3 coding DNA: TGTGCCAGCAGCCTGGAGGGCGGGAGAAGGGAGCAGTACTTC.

This clonotype was recorded many times. This chain's CDR3 is CASLIRDNGQPQHF. CDR3 nucleotide sequence: TGTGCCAGCCTAATCCGGGACAACGGGCAGCCCCAGCATTTT. The V and J genes are TRBV7-9 and TRBJ1-5; maybe TRBD1 (6 bases). Deletions cut 8 bases from V and 7 bases from J, with 18 bases between. CDR3 length: 14 residues. Germline V gene lookup returns CDR1 SEHNR and CDR2 FQNEAQ (reference sequence).

The CDR3 bases are TGTGCCAGCAGCTTAGACATGTCCATTCAGTACTTC. Translated, it gives CASSLDMSIQYF. The V gene is TRBV7-9, the J gene TRBJ2-4; D gene ambiguous. The V end was cut by 1 base, the J end by 9 bases, with 7 bases between. Germline V lookup: CDR1 SEHNR, CDR2 FQNEAQ (reference sequence). The CDR3 covers 12 residues.

The V and J genes are TRBV29-1 and TRBJ2-7, with D perhaps matching TRBD2 (7 bases). Trimming cost V 8 bases and J 3 bases, with 17 bases left between them. CDR1 is SQVTM and CDR2 is ANQGSEA in the germline V gene. The CDR3 is 13 residues long. The CDR3 region is CSLRGGHLYEQYF. The CDR3 nucleotides are TGCAGCTTAAGGGGGGGACACCTCTACGAGCAGTACTTC.

This clonotype showed up just a few times. CDR3 DNA: TGCAGTGTCGCGGAGCGGGGCTTCTCCTACGAGCAGTACTTC. Translating gives CSVAERGFSYEQYF. The chain uses TRBV20-1 and TRBJ2-7; the match to TRBD2 covers 7 bases. CDR1 is DFQATT and CDR2 is SNEGSKA in the germline V gene (reference sequence). The J segment lost 0 bases and the V segment lost 7 bases, leaving 9 bases of the junction unmatched. The CDR3 extends over 14 amino acids.

The sample holds many counts of this clonotype. The rearrangement links TRBV24-1 to TRBJ1-5; 9 bases are shared with TRBD1. This CDR3 region has 16 residues. V lost 4 bases, J lost 4 bases, and 7 bases stayed unmatched. CDR1 KGHDR and CDR2 SFDVKD come from the germline V gene. CDR3 residues: CATSDPGTGLNQPQHF. CDR3 nucleotide sequence: TGTGCCACCAGTGACCCAGGGACAGGGTTGAATCAGCCCCAGCATTTT.

About this clonotype itself: One base away lies a much larger clone, so this may be a sequencing read error. This chain uses TRBV29-1 with TRBJ1-5; D is perhaps TRBD1 (5 bases). Germline V gene lookup returns CDR1 SQVTM and CDR2 ANQGSEA. Trimming took off 1 base at V and 4 bases at J, with 14 bases between the two ends. The CDR3 loop spans 15 amino acids. The CDR3 loop reads CSVEGSGDLNQPQHF. The CDR3 DNA sequence: TGCAGCGTTGAAGGGAGTGGGGACCTTAATCAGCCCCAGCATTTT.

The chain links TRBV2 to TRBJ1-2; D possibly corresponds to TRBD1 (6 bases). The CDR3 is 16 residues long. The ends were cut back, 3 bases at V and 1 base at J, with 15 bases in the middle. The germline gives CDR1 SNHLY, CDR2 FYNNEI. The CDR3 coding sequence is TGTGCCAGCAGTGAGGTTGAAGGGGGAGTTAACTATGGCTACACCTTC. Amino acid sequence: CASSEVEGGVNYGYTF.

The sample holds one count of this clonotype. The V and J genes are TRBV19 and TRBJ1-3; 7 bases fit TRBD1. Germline loops: CDR1 LNHDA, CDR2 SQIVND (reference sequence). The CDR3 has 15 residues. The V and J ends lost 9 bases and 9 bases, in that order; junction bases with no gene match: 17. The CDR3, as DNA: TGTGCCAGCAGCCAAGACTACGGACAGGAGGGCACCATATATTTT. As protein: CASSQDYGQEGTIYF.

The chain carries TRBV19 and TRBJ1-5; D not resolved. The germline gives CDR1 LNHDA, CDR2 SQIVND (reference sequence). The CDR3 loop spans 16 amino acids. The ends were cut back, 5 bases at V and 2 bases at J, with 16 bases in the middle. The CDR3 spells CASSSPGLGGNQPQHF. CDR3 DNA sequence: TGTGCCAGTAGTTCGCCGGGCTTAGGCGGCAATCAGCCCCAGCATTTT.

This chain joins TRBV25-1 and TRBJ2-5; 13 nucleotides agree with TRBD2. The CDR3 runs to 17 residues. Losses at the gene ends were 6 bases for V and 0 bases for J; bases not matched to a gene: 7. Per germline, CDR1 MGHDK and CDR2 SYGVNS. The DNA for the CDR3 is TGTGCCAGCAGCTCGGGGACTAGCGGGGTCAACCAAGAGACCCAGTACTTC. Its translation is CASSSGTSGVNQETQYF. Combining the CDR3 with reference TRBV25-1 and TRBJ2-5 gives the whole variable domain EADIYQTPRYLVIGTGKKITLECSQTMGHDKMYWYQQDPGMELHLIHYSYGVNSTEKGDLSSESTVSRIRTEHFPLTLESARPSHTSQYLCASSSGTSGVNQETQYFGPGTRLLVL.

The J gene is TRBJ2-5, the V gene TRBV6-2 or TRBV6-3; TRBD1 might be the D (7 bases). This CDR3 is built from 16 residues. Germline CDR1 reads MNHEY; CDR2 reads SVGEGT. Trimming shortened V by 4 bases and J by 4 bases, and 19 bases separated the two germline ends. The DNA for the CDR3 is TGTGCCAGCAGTTCGCAGGGGGAGGTCGAACGAGAGACCCAGTACTTC. Its protein is CASSSQGEVERETQYF.

This clonotype was recorded many times. The gene calls are TRBV10-3 and TRBJ2-5; no definite D call. Trimming stripped 10 bases from V and 5 bases from J, with 8 bases between. Germline V gives CDR1 ENHRY, CDR2 SYGVKD. The CDR3 contains 10 residues. The CDR3, as DNA: TGTGCCACCCATTGTGAGACCCAGTACTTC. The encoded protein is CATHCETQYF.

This clonotype has only a few counts. V is TRBV6-2 or TRBV6-3 and J is TRBJ1-2; tentatively, D is TRBD1 (5 bases). This CDR3 has 13 residues. CDR1 is MNHEY and CDR2 is SVGEGT in the germline V gene. Trimming cost V 5 bases and J 7 bases, with 14 bases left between them. The CDR3 loop reads CASSPRGIGGYTF. CDR3 coding DNA: TGTGCCAGCAGTCCTAGGGGAATCGGTGGCTACACCTTC.

J is TRBJ1-2 and V is TRBV20-1; D remains unclear. CDR1 DFQATT and CDR2 SNEGSKA come from the germline V gene (reference sequence). V dropped 5 bases and J dropped 5 bases, with 6 bases sitting between them. This CDR3 contains 10 residues. The CDR3 loop reads CSALDYGYTF. In nucleotides, the CDR3 is TGCAGTGCTCTGGATTATGGCTACACCTTC.

This clonotype occurred many times. V and J are TRBV7-9 and TRBJ1-1; a weak D match, TRBD1 (5 bases). This CDR3 is built from 12 residues. Trimming shortened V by 7 bases and J by 5 bases, and 11 bases separated the two germline ends. Germline V gene data show CDR1 as SEHNR and CDR2 as FQNEAQ (reference sequence). CDR3: CASTQGGTEAFF. The CDR3 region has the DNA TGTGCCAGCACCCAGGGTGGGACTGAAGCTTTCTTT.

The CDR3 is CASSPAEASGRARYEQYF. CDR3 coding DNA: TGTGCCAGCAGCCCGGCGGAAGCTAGCGGGAGGGCACGCTACGAGCAGTACTTC. The chain carries TRBV9 and TRBJ2-7; 12 positions agree with TRBD2. Losses at the gene ends were 4 bases for V and 3 bases for J; bases not matched to a gene: 14. This CDR3 is 18 amino acids long. Germline assignment: CDR1 SGDLS and CDR2 YYNGEE.